Detailed here is one T cell receptor (beta chain). Antigen: not known. The sample is drawn from a study of T cell responses to AZD1222 COVID-19 vaccine. TCRdb's table, derived via immunoSEQ multiplex PCR, lists solely in-frame clones and lacks some. The sample lists 95,000 to 100,000 clones; 88% were seen once. Study-level points and caveats: Every sample of the repertoires postdated the peak T cell response. Reportedly, close to half of spike-specific TCRs are directed against unmutated variant regions. Donors skewed white British and female; clonal diversity was possibly underestimated.

Germline CDR1 and CDR2: GTSNPN and SVGIG (reference sequence). Trimming removed 2 bases from V and 5 bases from J; junction bases left unmatched: 3. The CDR3 extends over 14 amino acids. The TCR sequence derives from an adult who received the AZD1222 COVID-19 vaccine. The source material was peripheral blood, sampled 28 days after the second AZD1222 dose. The rearrangement joins TRBV30 to TRBJ1-5; 10 bases align to TRBD1. The CDR3 reads CAWSFGTGDQPQHF. The CDR3 DNA reads TGTGCCTGGAGTTTCGGGACAGGGGATCAGCCCCAGCATTTT. Filled out from reference TRBV30 and TRBJ1-5, the complete variable domain reads SQTIHQWPATLVQPVGSPLSLECTVEGTSNPNLYWYRQAAGRGLQLLFYSVGIGQISSEVPQNLSASRPQDRQFILSSKKLLLSDSGFYLCAWSFGTGDQPQHFGDGTRLSIL.